The 21 T cell receptor beta chains presented below share a single source sample, sequenced in a study of blood T cell repertoires in COVID-19 (dated by TCRdb to about 2020). The library came from the immunoSEQ multiplex PCR assay. TCRdb stores this immuneACCESS table with in-frame sequences only. Part of the clones is absent; in the studies checked, under half of the shortfall reflects unresolved V genes, and no reason is known for the rest. For this sample the table gives about 180,000 clones, of which around 76% were detected only once. Roughly 8.1% of the sample comes from the top ten. Input material: peripheral blood. The origin of the receptors is a woman between 65 and 79 years old with acute or convalescent COVID-19.

The V call is TRBV9, the J call TRBJ2-4; a weak D match, TRBD1 (5 bases). The CDR3 sequence is 12 residues long. Trimming stripped 3 bases from V and 4 bases from J, with 5 bases between. Germline V gene sequence: CDR1 SGDLS, CDR2 YYNGEE. This CDR3 reads CASSGQKNIQYF. DNA for the CDR3: TGTGCCAGCAGCGGACAGAAAAACATTCAGTACTTC.

This clone showed up just a few times. V gene TRBV2 combines with J gene TRBJ1-2, with D possibly being TRBD1 (5 bases). Trimming pared 3 bases from V and 2 bases from J, leaving 10 bases between. Germline loops: CDR1 SNHLY, CDR2 FYNNEI. The CDR3 sequence is 14 residues long. CDR3 DNA sequence: TGTGCCAGCAGTGATGACAGAAGGAACTATGGCTACACCTTC. Translation gives CASSDDRRNYGYTF.

The V and J genes are TRBV19 and TRBJ1-2, with no clear D. Trimming took 6 bases from V and 8 from J, leaving 7 bases between them. Germline loops: CDR1 LNHDA, CDR2 SQIVND (reference sequence). This CDR3 has 10 amino acids. The CDR3 reads CASSGNGYTF. Written as DNA, the CDR3 is TGTGCCAGTAGCGGTAACGGCTACACCTTC.

The gene calls are TRBV5-1 and TRBJ1-1, with 7 bases lining up with TRBD1. The V and J ends lost 0 bases and 6 bases, in that order; junction bases with no gene match: 11. Germline V gene data show CDR1 as SGHRS and CDR2 as YFSETQ. The length of the CDR3 is 16 residues. This CDR3 is CASSLGRGQGRAEAFF. CDR3 bases: TGCGCCAGCAGCTTGGGTAGGGGGCAAGGGCGCGCTGAAGCTTTCTTT.

This chain uses TRBV19 with TRBJ1-1, with D maybe TRBD1 (5 bases). Germline V CDR1 and CDR2: LNHDA, SQIVND (reference sequence). The germline V and J ends were trimmed by 7 bases and 4 bases, with 22 bases remaining between them. The CDR3 sequence is 16 residues long. This chain's CDR3 is CASTTREVRALTEAFF. In DNA form, the CDR3 reads TGTGCCAGTACCACTAGGGAGGTCAGGGCGCTCACTGAAGCTTTCTTT. Full variable domain (rest looked up from reference TRBV19 and TRBJ1-1): DGGITQSPKYLFRKEGQNVTLSCEQNLNHDAMYWYRQDPGQGLRLIYYSQIVNDFQKGDIAEGYSVSREKKESFPLTVTSAQKNPTAFYLCASTTREVRALTEAFFGQGTRLTVV.

This chain connects TRBV9 to TRBJ2-3, with 9 bases lining up with TRBD1. The CDR3 sequence is 17 residues long. The ends lost 4 bases at V and 1 base at J; junction bases unmatched: 10. The germline gives CDR1 SGDLS, CDR2 YYNGEE. The CDR3 DNA sequence: TGTGCCAGCAGCCCTCGGACAGGGGCCGGGGGCACAGATACGCAGTATTTT. Its translation is CASSPRTGAGGTDTQYF.

The chain recombines TRBV19 with TRBJ2-3; D remains ambiguous. The germline CDR1 and CDR2 sequences are LNHDA and SQIVND (reference sequence). Trimming pared 4 bases from V and 0 bases from J, leaving 17 bases between. There are 17 residues in the CDR3. In DNA form, the CDR3 reads TGTGCCAGTAGTAGGGCGAACACCTTACCCAGCACAGATACGCAGTATTTT. It encodes CASSRANTLPSTDTQYF.

The V gene is TRBV11-2, the J gene TRBJ2-7, with D possibly TRBD2 on 6 matching bases. This CDR3 has 14 residues. With 5 bases removed from V and 6 bases from J, the gap between germline ends came to 17 bases. In germline, CDR1 is SGHAT, CDR2 FQNNGV. The CDR3 coding sequence is TGTGCCAGCAGCCAACCTGGCGGGATACGCGAGCAGTACTTC. Protein product: CASSQPGGIREQYF.

The chain is built from TRBV9 and TRBJ1-1; weak D call: TRBD1 (5 bases). The V gene lost 4 bases and the J gene lost 1 base, with 14 bases spanning the gap. The CDR3 length is 15 residues. The germline gives CDR1 SGDLS, CDR2 YYNGEE. The CDR3 DNA follows: TGTGCCAGCAGCCTCCGGGACTTCCAGAACACTGAAGCTTTCTTT. Translating it yields CASSLRDFQNTEAFF. Full variable domain (outside the CDR3, taken from reference TRBV9 and TRBJ1-1): DSGVTQTPKHLITATGQRVTLRCSPRSGDLSVYWYQQSLDQGLQFLIQYYNGEERAKGNILERFSAQQFPDLHSELNLSSLELGDSALYFCASSLRDFQNTEAFFGQGTRLTVV.

The chain has TRBV3-1 (or the pseudogene TRBV3-2) and TRBJ2-1, with TRBD2 identical over 7 bases. The CDR3 consists of 15 residues. The V gene's germline CDR1 is LGHDT and CDR2 YNNKEL (reference sequence). V shed 0 bases and J 9 bases; nucleotides not matched to a gene: 8. CDR3 nucleotides: TGTGCCAGCAGCCAAGATCTGGGAGCGGGAATTGAGCAGTTCTTC. Amino acid sequence: CASSQDLGAGIEQFF.

This clone has only a few counts. Here the CDR3 reads CAWSGRGYGELFF. The CDR3 DNA reads as TGTGCCTGGAGCGGCAGGGGGTACGGGGAGCTGTTTTTT. The genes are TRBV30 and TRBJ2-2; 7 nucleotides align to TRBD1. V lost 3 bases to trimming and J lost 7 bases; unmatched junction nucleotides: 5. Germline assignment: CDR1 GTSNPN and CDR2 SVGIG (reference sequence). This CDR3 region has 13 residues.

CDR3 nucleotide sequence: TGTGCCAGCAGCCACTCCTACCCCACTCAGCGAGGCTACACCTTC. This encodes CASSHSYPTQRGYTF. The chain uses TRBV3-1 (or the pseudogene TRBV3-2) and TRBJ1-2; D is unclear. Germline V gives CDR1 LGHDT, CDR2 YNNKEL (reference sequence). V lost 3 bases and J 8 bases, leaving 19 bases between the germline ends. This CDR3 spans 15 amino acids.

The count of this clone is one. The chain carries TRBV7-2 and TRBJ2-1; 11 nucleotides match TRBD2. CDR3 length: 14 amino acids. Looked up from germline, CDR1 is SGHTA and CDR2 is FQGNSA. The ends lost 4 bases at V and 7 bases at J; junction bases unmatched: 3. The CDR3 DNA is TGTGCCAGCAGCTACACTAGCGGGAGTAATGAGCAGTTCTTC. This sequence encodes CASSYTSGSNEQFF.

This clone was recorded only once. J is TRBJ2-6 and V is TRBV28, with TRBD1 identical over 7 bases. Trimming removed 5 bases from V and 0 bases from J; junction bases left unmatched: 7. Looked up from germline, CDR1 is MDHEN and CDR2 is SYDVKM. The CDR3 is made up of 17 amino acids. The CDR3 reads CASSRDRVSSGANVLTF. CDR3 DNA: TGTGCCAGCAGTCGCGACAGGGTGAGCTCTGGGGCCAACGTCCTGACTTTC.

The rearrangement joins TRBV5-4 to TRBJ1-4, with 8 positions matching TRBD1. CDR3 length: 14 amino acids. V shed 4 bases and J 8 bases; nucleotides not matched to a gene: 7. Germline V gene lookup returns CDR1 SGHNT and CDR2 YYREEE (reference sequence). The CDR3 loop is CASSTDRAGEKLFF. CDR3 coding DNA: TGTGCCAGCAGCACGGACAGGGCGGGGGAAAAACTGTTTTTT.

V usage is TRBV10-2 and J usage is TRBJ2-1; 8 nucleotides match TRBD2. CDR1 and CDR2 (germline): WSHSY, SAAADI. V shed 3 bases and J 3 bases; nucleotides not matched to a gene: 7. The CDR3 length is 16 residues. In nucleotides, the CDR3 is TGCGCCAGCAGTGATCAGGGGACTAGTATCTACAATGAGCAGTTCTTC. Protein product: CASSDQGTSIYNEQFF.

The chain recombines TRBV7-2 with TRBJ1-6; 10 bases map to TRBD1. This CDR3 has 15 residues. Germline V gene sequence: CDR1 SGHTA, CDR2 FQGNSA. J was trimmed by 9 bases and V by 5 bases; bases with no gene match: 7. CDR3 in DNA: TGTGCCAGCAGCGGCCGACAGGGGGCAGGTTCACCCCTCCACTTT. This translates into CASSGRQGAGSPLHF.

V and J are TRBV5-1 and TRBJ2-1, with 14 bases identical to TRBD2. J was trimmed by 6 bases and V by 2 bases; bases with no gene match: 16. CDR1 is SGHRS and CDR2 is YFSETQ in the germline V gene. The CDR3 runs 20 residues. In nucleotides, the CDR3 is TGCGCCAGCAGCTTTTACCCGGGACTAGCGGGAGAAATTTGGGGCAATGAGCAGTTCTTC. The encoded protein is CASSFYPGLAGEIWGNEQFF.

The chain is built from TRBV18 and TRBJ2-1; D is uncertain. CDR3 length: 13 residues. From germline, CDR1 is KGHSH and CDR2 LQKENI. With 0 bases removed from V and 6 bases from J, the gap between germline ends came to 6 bases. The CDR3 nucleotides read TGTGCCAGCTCACCACCGGGCAGCAATGAGCAGTTCTTC. Amino acid sequence: CASSPPGSNEQFF.

J is TRBJ2-1 and V is TRBV5-1; 10 nucleotides match TRBD1. The CDR3 contains 15 residues. V gave up 2 bases and J gave up 7 bases; unmatched junction bases: 6. From germline, CDR1 is SGHRS and CDR2 YFSETQ. CDR3 protein: CASSLGTGDRNEQFF. As DNA, the CDR3 is TGCGCCAGCAGCTTAGGGACAGGGGATCGGAATGAGCAGTTCTTC.

The V gene is TRBV29-1, the J gene TRBJ2-1; D remains unclear. This CDR3 has 15 residues. Between the trimmed V and J ends, which lost 1 base and 7 bases, there was a span of 17 bases. Germline lookup yields CDR1 SQVTM and CDR2 ANQGSEA. The CDR3 is CSVEGRGIMANEQFF. The CDR3 DNA follows: TGCAGCGTTGAAGGCCGCGGTATTATGGCGAATGAGCAGTTCTTC.